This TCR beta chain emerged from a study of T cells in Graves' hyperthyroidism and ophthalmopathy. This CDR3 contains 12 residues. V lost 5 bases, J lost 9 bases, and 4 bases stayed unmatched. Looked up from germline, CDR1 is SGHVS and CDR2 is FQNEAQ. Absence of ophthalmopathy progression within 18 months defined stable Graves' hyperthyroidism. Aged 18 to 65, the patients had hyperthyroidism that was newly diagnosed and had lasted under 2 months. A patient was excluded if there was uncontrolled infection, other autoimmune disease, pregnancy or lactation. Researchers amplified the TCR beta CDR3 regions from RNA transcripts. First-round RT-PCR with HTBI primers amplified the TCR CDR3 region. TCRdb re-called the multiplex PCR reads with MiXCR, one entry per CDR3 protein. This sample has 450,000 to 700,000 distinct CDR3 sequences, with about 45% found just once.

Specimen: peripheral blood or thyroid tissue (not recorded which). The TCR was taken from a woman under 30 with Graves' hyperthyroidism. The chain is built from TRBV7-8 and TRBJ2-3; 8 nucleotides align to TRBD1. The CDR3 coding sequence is TGTGCCAGCAGCGTGGACAGGGACACGCAGTATTTT. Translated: CASSVDRDTQYF.